The 14 T cell receptor beta chains listed next were all sequenced from one sample in a study of cytomegalovirus exposure and HLA in healthy donors. Assay used: immunoSEQ multiplex PCR; TCRdb lists only in-frame clones, some missing. Here the sample spans 150,000 to 200,000 clones, roughly 90% being singletons. Sequences were obtained from PBMCs. The source of these receptors is a man younger than 30 in good health and CMV-seropositive.

The rearrangement joins TRBV2 to TRBJ2-5, with D perhaps matching TRBD2 (6 bases). CDR3 length equals 14 residues. V dropped 2 bases and J dropped 4 bases, with 11 bases sitting between them. The germline CDR1 and CDR2 sequences are SNHLY and FYNNEI. The CDR3 coding sequence is TGTGCCAGCAGTGAAACTAGCTCGGGAGAGACCCAGTACTTC. Encoded protein: CASSETSSGETQYF.

The V and J genes are TRBV7-9 and TRBJ2-1; 8 bases agree with TRBD2. Germline-derived CDR1 and CDR2 are SEHNR and FQNEAQ (reference sequence). This CDR3 is 18 amino acids long. V was clipped by 1 base and J by 4 bases; unmatched bases: 12. Here the CDR3 reads CASSLGLAGAPNYNEQFF. The CDR3 DNA sequence: TGTGCCAGCAGCTTAGGCCTAGCGGGTGCCCCAAATTACAATGAGCAGTTCTTC.

A few counts support this clone. V is TRBV4-1 and J is TRBJ1-2; 7 bases match TRBD1. From germline, CDR1 is MGHRA and CDR2 YSYEKL. The J segment lost 7 bases and the V segment lost 1 base, leaving 6 bases of the junction unmatched. The CDR3 is 14 residues long. Here the CDR3 reads CASSQGDREVGYTF. The CDR3 DNA reads TGCGCCAGCAGCCAAGGAGACAGGGAAGTTGGCTACACCTTC.

The V and J genes are TRBV28 and TRBJ1-5, with 10 bases matching TRBD1. Trimming took 4 bases from V and 0 from J; bases not matched to a gene: 0. The length of the CDR3 is 15 residues. In germline, CDR1 is MDHEN, CDR2 SYDVKM. CDR3 sequence (DNA): TGTGCCAGCAGTTGGGACAGGGGTAGCAATCAGCCCCAGCATTTT. Protein: CASSWDRGSNQPQHF.

V and J are TRBV7-3 and TRBJ1-1, with a possible D match to TRBD1 (5 bases). The ends were cut back, 7 bases at V and 1 base at J, with 10 bases in the middle. Germline-derived CDR1 and CDR2 are SGHTA and FQGTGA. This CDR3 contains 13 residues. CDR3 sequence (DNA): TGTGCCAGCAAGTTCGACAGGAACACTGAAGCTTTCTTT. This gives the protein CASKFDRNTEAFF.

This sequence joins TRBV28 and TRBJ2-1; a possible D gene is TRBD2 (5 bases). The germline V gene encodes CDR1 MDHEN and CDR2 SYDVKM. V lost 4 bases and J lost 6, with 13 bases in between. This CDR3 has 14 residues. The CDR3 spells CASSSAGKINEQFF. The CDR3 DNA reads as TGTGCCAGCAGTTCTGCCGGGAAAATCAATGAGCAGTTCTTC.

The CDR3 bases are TGTGCCAGTAGTATACGAGGGGTGGAGGGCTACGAGCAGTACTTC. Translation: CASSIRGVEGYEQYF. This chain connects TRBV19 to TRBJ2-7; maybe TRBD2 (6 bases). CDR3 length equals 15 residues. Per the germline V gene, CDR1 is LNHDA and CDR2 is SQIVND (reference sequence). V was cut by 2 bases and J by 3 bases, with 14 bases left in between.

V is TRBV5-4 and J is TRBJ2-7; weak D call: TRBD2 (5 bases). This CDR3 has 14 amino acids. V was pared by 4 bases and J by 0 bases, with 11 bases between. From germline, CDR1 is SGHNT and CDR2 YYREEE (reference sequence). This chain's CDR3 is CASSRETYSYEQYF. CDR3 DNA sequence: TGTGCCAGCAGCAGGGAGACATACTCCTACGAGCAGTACTTC.

The chain uses TRBV27 and TRBJ2-7; unclear D gene. This CDR3 contains 13 residues. The V end lost 2 bases, the J end lost 3 bases, and 8 bases lay between the germline ends. Germline V gene lookup returns CDR1 MNHEY and CDR2 SMNVEV (reference sequence). CDR3 sequence: CASSLGPHYEQYF. The CDR3 nucleotides are TGTGCCAGCAGTTTAGGGCCCCACTACGAGCAGTACTTC.

The CDR3 DNA is TGTGCCAGCAGCCGTCAGGGGGCGAACGTTCGGGCTTTCTTT. This sequence encodes CASSRQGANVRAFF. The J gene is TRBJ1-1, the V gene TRBV5-4, with TRBD1 matching 8 bases. CDR1 SGHNT and CDR2 YYREEE come from the germline V gene (reference sequence). This CDR3 spans 14 amino acids. After removal of 4 bases from V and 11 bases from J, the junction contained 13 bases not matched to a gene.

In DNA form, the CDR3 reads TGTGCCAGCAGCTTAGTGTCCCAGGGTGAAAACACCATATATTTT. Translation gives CASSLVSQGENTIYF. The rearrangement uses TRBV7-9 and TRBJ1-3; D may be TRBD1 (5 bases). CDR1 SEHNR and CDR2 FQNEAQ come from the germline V gene (reference sequence). Trimming shortened V by 1 base and J by 6 bases, and 13 bases separated the two germline ends. The CDR3 runs to 15 residues.

This chain links TRBV30 with TRBJ2-3; 13 bases map to TRBD2. The length of the CDR3 is 14 residues. Looked up from germline, CDR1 is GTSNPN and CDR2 is SVGIG (reference sequence). V was clipped by 3 bases and J by 6 bases; unmatched bases: 3. This CDR3 is CAWRGLAGVDTQYF. CDR3 nucleotides: TGTGCCTGGAGAGGACTAGCGGGAGTTGATACGCAGTATTTT.

The chain uses TRBV19 and TRBJ2-1, with 7 bases that match TRBD2. V trimming: 4 bases; J trimming: 9 bases; junction bases outside the gene matches: 9. Germline CDR1 and CDR2: LNHDA and SQIVND (reference sequence). The CDR3 has 14 amino acids. In DNA, the CDR3 is TGTGCCAGTAGTAGGGTGGGAGGGGCTCTTGAGCAGTTCTTC. It encodes CASSRVGGALEQFF.

V and J are TRBV4-1 and TRBJ2-1, with D hard to call. CDR1 and CDR2 (germline): MGHRA, YSYEKL. V was trimmed by 4 bases and J by 8 bases, leaving 12 bases between them. The CDR3 totals 13 residues. The CDR3 loop is CASSRTGRDEQFF. CDR3 DNA sequence: TGCGCCAGCAGCCGAACCGGTCGTGATGAGCAGTTCTTC.